Below are 29 T cell receptor beta chains sequenced from a single sample in a study of cytomegalovirus exposure and HLA in healthy donors. The study ran its PCR with 60 Vbeta and 13 Jbeta primers. The table came from immunoSEQ multiplex PCR; TCRdb's copy has only in-frame clones and leaves some out. The sample lists over 150,000 clones; approximately 80% were seen once. Sequencing was done on a sample of PBMCs. Source of these receptors: a woman aged 40 to 50 in good health and CMV-seronegative.

V gene TRBV11-3 combines with J gene TRBJ2-1, with 8 nucleotides matching TRBD1. V lost 5 bases and J lost 4; bases outside the gene matches: 4. The CDR3 has 14 amino acids. CDR1 is SGHNT, CDR2 YENEEA, per germline. This CDR3 reads CASSRTGGYNEQFF. DNA for the CDR3: TGTGCCAGCAGCCGTACAGGGGGTTACAATGAGCAGTTCTTC.

This clone showed up just a few times. The V call is TRBV11-3, the J call TRBJ2-6; 7 bases are shared with TRBD1. Germline V lookup: CDR1 SGHNT, CDR2 YENEEA. The CDR3 spans 15 residues. V gave up 4 bases and J gave up 9 bases; unmatched junction bases: 9. For the CDR3, the DNA is TGTGCCAGCAGCTCCCGCCAGGGGGAAGTCAACGTCCTGACTTTC. This codes for CASSSRQGEVNVLTF.

J is TRBJ2-5 and V is TRBV5-4, with TRBD1 matching 7 bases. J was trimmed by 7 bases and V by 4 bases; bases with no gene match: 7. The germline gives CDR1 SGHNT, CDR2 YYREEE (reference sequence). CDR3 length: 13 residues. The CDR3 loop reads CASSTDRVRTQYF. CDR3 DNA: TGTGCCAGCAGCACTGACAGGGTCAGGACCCAGTACTTC.

The V gene is TRBV27, the J gene TRBJ1-4; no clear D gene. Between the trimmed V and J ends, which lost 2 bases and 8 bases, there was a span of 9 bases. This CDR3 comprises 13 residues. Germline V gene lookup returns CDR1 MNHEY and CDR2 SMNVEV (reference sequence). The CDR3 bases are TGTGCCAGCAGTTTAAGCGTTACGGAAAAACTGTTTTTT. Its translation: CASSLSVTEKLFF.

This sequence joins TRBV28 and TRBJ2-7; 10 bases align to TRBD1. The CDR3 sequence is 16 residues long. Looked up from germline, CDR1 is MDHEN and CDR2 is SYDVKM. V lost 7 bases, J lost 0 bases, and 9 bases stayed unmatched. CDR3 protein: CASIAPGQGSSYEQYF. The CDR3 nucleotides read TGTGCCAGCATCGCCCCGGGACAGGGGAGCTCCTACGAGCAGTACTTC.

The chain recombines TRBV4-2 with TRBJ2-5, with TRBD2 matching 11 bases. Germline trimming cut 1 base from V and 5 bases from J; bases unmatched to any gene: 6. Germline V lookup: CDR1 LGHNA, CDR2 YNFKEQ. The CDR3 has 16 amino acids. The CDR3 sequence is CASSQGDSGRGETQYF. The CDR3, as DNA: TGTGCCAGCAGCCAAGGTGATAGCGGGAGGGGGGAGACCCAGTACTTC.

This clone showed up just once. The chain combines TRBV19 with TRBJ2-7; the match to TRBD2 covers 13 bases. This CDR3 region has 15 residues. After removal of 4 bases from V and 4 bases from J, the junction contained 4 bases not matched to a gene. CDR1 LNHDA and CDR2 SQIVND come from the germline V gene (reference sequence). CDR3 nucleotides: TGTGCCAGTAGTACCTGGACTAGCGGGGGATACGAGCAGTACTTC. Translating gives CASSTWTSGGYEQYF.

V is TRBV5-3 and J is TRBJ2-1; 9 nucleotides agree with TRBD1. TRBV5-3 is recorded as an ORF, its role being uncertain. After removal of 2 bases from V and 2 bases from J, the junction contained 8 bases not matched to a gene. The CDR3 extends over 17 amino acids. The CDR3 region is CARSLGDRVRPYNEQFF. CDR3 in DNA: TGTGCCAGAAGCTTAGGGGACAGGGTACGACCCTACAATGAGCAGTTCTTC.

V gene TRBV10-3 combines with J gene TRBJ1-2, with D tentatively TRBD1 (5 bases). This CDR3 comprises 14 residues. Trimming shortened V by 0 bases and J by 5 bases, and 10 bases separated the two germline ends. CDR1 is ENHRY and CDR2 is SYGVKD in the germline V gene. The DNA of the CDR3 is TGTGCCATCAGTGAGTCAAATAGACAGTATGGCTACACCTTC. As protein: CAISESNRQYGYTF.

This chain joins TRBV28 and TRBJ1-2, with TRBD1 matching over 11 bases. CDR1 and CDR2 (germline): MDHEN, SYDVKM. The CDR3 contains 15 residues. J was trimmed by 4 bases and V by 2 bases; bases with no gene match: 3. The DNA for the CDR3 is TGTGCCAGCAGTTTAGGGACAGGGGGGCCCTATGGCTACACCTTC. Protein product: CASSLGTGGPYGYTF.

This clone was counted between two and nine times. The chain combines TRBV28 with TRBJ1-6; weak D call: TRBD1 (6 bases). Trimming shortened V by 5 bases and J by 8 bases, and 16 bases separated the two germline ends. The CDR3 consists of 15 residues. Germline V lookup: CDR1 MDHEN, CDR2 SYDVKM. The chain's CDR3 is CASSPPTGLYSPLHF. CDR3 sequence (DNA): TGTGCCAGCAGTCCCCCGACAGGCCTCTATTCACCCCTCCACTTT.

This clone was seen a single time. V is TRBV27 and J is TRBJ1-5; 12 bases fit TRBD1. The CDR3 spans 16 residues. V lost 1 base and J lost 7; bases outside the gene matches: 5. CDR1 is MNHEY, CDR2 SMNVEV, per germline (reference sequence). The DNA for the CDR3 is TGTGCCAGCAGTTTATATGGGACAGGGGGCGGGCAGCCCCAGCATTTT. This gives the protein CASSLYGTGGGQPQHF.

This chain connects TRBV2 to TRBJ1-3, with a weak D call TRBD1 (6 bases). The CDR3 totals 14 residues. Trimming pared 6 bases from V and 8 bases from J, leaving 17 bases between. In germline, CDR1 is SNHLY, CDR2 FYNNEI. The CDR3 here is CASSSQGLEDTIYF. The CDR3 DNA reads as TGTGCCAGCAGCTCACAGGGTTTAGAGGACACCATATATTTT.

The chain recombines TRBV5-1 with TRBJ2-7; 11 bases are shared with TRBD1. Germline CDR1 is SGHRS and CDR2 is YFSETQ. Losses at the gene ends were 4 bases for V and 5 bases for J; bases not matched to a gene: 5. This CDR3 has 14 residues. In DNA, the CDR3 is TGCGCCAGCAGCACCGGACAGGGGGCGAACGAGCAGTACTTC. This encodes CASSTGQGANEQYF.

The rearrangement joins TRBV6-1 to TRBJ2-5; TRBD1 matches 8 bases. Looked up from germline, CDR1 is MNHNS and CDR2 is SASEGT. The CDR3 has 13 residues. After removal of 7 bases from V and 3 bases from J, the junction contained 4 bases not matched to a gene. CDR3 sequence: CASTGTGEETQYF. CDR3 nucleotides: TGTGCCAGCACCGGGACAGGAGAAGAGACCCAGTACTTC.

The chain is built from TRBV6-5 and TRBJ1-2; no definite D call. Trimming took off 0 bases at V and 8 bases at J, with 13 bases between the two ends. Per the germline V gene, CDR1 is MNHEY and CDR2 is SVGAGI. CDR3 length: 14 residues. The CDR3 reads CASSYSAVNYGYTF. The CDR3 nucleotides are TGTGCCAGCAGTTACTCGGCGGTGAATTACGGCTACACCTTC.

This clone was seen a handful of times. This chain links TRBV28 with TRBJ1-2; the D gene is possibly TRBD1 (6 bases). V was shortened by 10 bases and J by 8 bases, with 17 bases between the two germline ends. CDR3 length: 12 amino acids. From germline, CDR1 is MDHEN and CDR2 SYDVKM. CDR3 amino acids: CATAVQGYGYTF. The CDR3 DNA sequence: TGTGCCACCGCAGTACAGGGCTACGGCTACACCTTC.

The genes are TRBV6-1 and TRBJ2-2; 8 nucleotides align to TRBD1. From germline, CDR1 is MNHNS and CDR2 SASEGT. V lost 7 bases, J lost 0 bases, and 4 bases stayed unmatched. The CDR3 sequence is 15 residues long. This CDR3 is CASTRQGTNTGELFF. The CDR3 coding sequence is TGTGCCAGCACAAGACAGGGGACGAACACCGGGGAGCTGTTTTTT.

The chain uses TRBV7-2 and TRBJ1-1, with D unresolved. The CDR3 is 13 residues long. The germline CDR1 and CDR2 sequences are SGHTA and FQGNSA. Trimming pared 3 bases from V and 3 bases from J, leaving 8 bases between. The chain's CDR3 is CASSFSGDTEAFF. The CDR3 DNA follows: TGTGCCAGCAGCTTTTCGGGTGACACTGAAGCTTTCTTT.

V and J are TRBV7-2 and TRBJ2-4; 11 bases align to TRBD2. This CDR3 is built from 16 residues. Unmatched junction bases numbered 9, after V lost 2 bases and J lost 9 bases. CDR1 is SGHTA, CDR2 FQGNSA, per germline. CDR3 bases: TGTGCCAGCAGCTTAAAGAGGCCTAGCGGGGGGTCCATTCAGTACTTC. It encodes CASSLKRPSGGSIQYF.

The chain employs TRBV6-5 and TRBJ1-2; D is ambiguous. The germline V gene encodes CDR1 MNHEY and CDR2 SVGAGI. The CDR3 has 14 amino acids. Between the trimmed V and J ends, which lost 0 bases and 7 bases, there was a span of 12 bases. CDR3 nucleotide sequence: TGTGCCAGCAGTTACTCGATTAGCGACGCTGGCTACACCTTC. Translated, it gives CASSYSISDAGYTF.

This chain uses TRBV6-6 with TRBJ2-7; tentatively, D is TRBD1 (5 bases). The V end lost 6 bases, the J end lost 4 bases, and 16 bases lay between the germline ends. This CDR3 has 14 residues. Germline CDR1 and CDR2: MNHNY and SVGAGI (reference sequence). The CDR3 reads CASRGGRVRYEQYF. For the CDR3, the DNA is TGTGCCAGCAGGGGTGGCAGGGTAAGGTACGAGCAGTACTTC.

This clone appeared a few times. The J gene is TRBJ1-1, the V gene TRBV19, with D possibly matching TRBD1 (6 bases). The V gene lost 5 bases and the J gene lost 3 bases, with 10 bases spanning the gap. Germline lookup yields CDR1 LNHDA and CDR2 SQIVND (reference sequence). CDR3 length: 13 amino acids. CDR3 coding DNA: TGTGCCAGTAGTTTCAACAGGGACACTGAAGCTTTCTTT. Protein: CASSFNRDTEAFF. The full variable domain, in which reference TRBV19 and TRBJ1-1 provide the parts outside the CDR3, is DGGITQSPKYLFRKEGQNVTLSCEQNLNHDAMYWYRQDPGQGLRLIYYSQIVNDFQKGDIAEGYSVSREKKESFPLTVTSAQKNPTAFYLCASSFNRDTEAFFGQGTRLTVV.

Only a few counts were recorded for this clone. The CDR3 sequence is CASSSPGTGGRYGYTF. CDR3 in DNA: TGCGCCAGCAGCTCCCCCGGGACAGGGGGCCGCTATGGCTACACCTTC. The chain has TRBV5-1 and TRBJ1-2; TRBD1 matches 12 bases. The trim removed 3 bases at V and 4 bases at J, leaving 7 bases unmatched. This CDR3 comprises 16 residues. Germline loops: CDR1 SGHRS, CDR2 YFSETQ.

This chain links TRBV11-3 with TRBJ1-1; the D gene is possibly TRBD1 (5 bases). The CDR3 totals 16 residues. V dropped 3 bases and J dropped 1 base, with 15 bases sitting between them. Looked up from germline, CDR1 is SGHNT and CDR2 is YENEEA. Written as DNA, the CDR3 is TGTGCCAGCAGCTTGGCCGGGGGGGGTGCGAACACTGAAGCTTTCTTT. Its protein is CASSLAGGGANTEAFF.

This clone was detected a few times. The J gene is TRBJ1-4, the V gene TRBV30; D might be TRBD1 (6 bases). This CDR3 has 14 residues. CDR1 GTSNPN and CDR2 SVGIG come from the germline V gene (reference sequence). V lost 5 bases and J 5 bases, leaving 15 bases between the germline ends. The CDR3 spells CAWVRQATNEKLFF. The CDR3 nucleotides are TGTGCCTGGGTACGACAGGCGACGAATGAAAAACTGTTTTTT. The full variable domain, its missing parts supplied by reference TRBV30 and TRBJ1-4, is SQTIHQWPATLVQPVGSPLSLECTVEGTSNPNLYWYRQAAGRGLQLLFYSVGIGQISSEVPQNLSASRPQDRQFILSSKKLLLSDSGFYLCAWVRQATNEKLFFGSGTQLSVL.

This clone was seen once. The V and J genes are TRBV5-4 and TRBJ2-3; the D gene is possibly TRBD2 (6 bases). Trimming shortened V by 3 bases and J by 0 bases, and 14 bases separated the two germline ends. The germline V gene encodes CDR1 SGHNT and CDR2 YYREEE (reference sequence). The length of the CDR3 is 16 residues. CDR3 DNA sequence: TGTGCCAGCAGCTCGGCCCGGGGGTCTAGCACAGATACGCAGTATTTT. As protein: CASSSARGSSTDTQYF.

The chain joins TRBV19 to TRBJ1-6; 9 bases fit TRBD1. The V gene end was trimmed by 6 bases and the J gene end by 8 bases; junction bases not matched to a gene: 5. Germline V gene sequence: CDR1 LNHDA, CDR2 SQIVND (reference sequence). The CDR3 has 14 amino acids. The CDR3 loop reads CASRGDREHSPLHF. As DNA, the CDR3 is TGTGCCAGTAGGGGGGACAGGGAGCATTCACCCCTCCACTTT.

J is TRBJ2-1 and V is TRBV6-1, with 11 bases aligning to TRBD2. This CDR3 contains 16 residues. Germline-derived CDR1 and CDR2 are MNHNS and SASEGT. V lost 1 base, J lost 3 bases, and 2 bases stayed unmatched. CDR3 protein: CASSEELAGVYNEQFF. The CDR3, as DNA: TGTGCCAGCAGTGAAGAACTAGCGGGGGTCTACAATGAGCAGTTCTTC.